This T cell receptor (beta chain) was observed in a study of T cells after yellow fever vaccination. Trimming took 2 bases from V and 6 from J, leaving 8 bases between them. The germline CDR1 and CDR2 sequences are DFQATT and SNEGSKA (reference sequence). CDR3 length: 11 amino acids. TCRdb re-derived calls from the 5' RACE reads in MiXCR, one entry per CDR3 protein. The sample holds just under 600,000 distinct CDR3 sequences, roughly 14% seen once. This clonotype has just a few counts. Specimen: PBMCs, collected on the day of the yellow fever booster vaccination. The chain joins TRBV20-1 to TRBJ2-7; D ambiguous. The receptor was isolated from a young man who received the YFV17D yellow fever vaccine. This CDR3 reads CSARQGSEQYF. Here the CDR3 DNA reads TGCAGTGCTAGACAAGGTTCCGAGCAGTACTTC.